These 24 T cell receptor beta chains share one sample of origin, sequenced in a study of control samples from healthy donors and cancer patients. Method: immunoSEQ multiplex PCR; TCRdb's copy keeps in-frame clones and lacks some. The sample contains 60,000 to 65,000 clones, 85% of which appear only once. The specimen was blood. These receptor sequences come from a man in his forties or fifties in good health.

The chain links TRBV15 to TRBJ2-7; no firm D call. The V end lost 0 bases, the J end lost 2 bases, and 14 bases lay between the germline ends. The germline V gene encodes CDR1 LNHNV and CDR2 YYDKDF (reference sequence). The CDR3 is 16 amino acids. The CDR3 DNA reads TGTGCCACCAGCAGAGATTCACCTTTAGGCGCCTACGAGCAGTACTTC. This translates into CATSRDSPLGAYEQYF.

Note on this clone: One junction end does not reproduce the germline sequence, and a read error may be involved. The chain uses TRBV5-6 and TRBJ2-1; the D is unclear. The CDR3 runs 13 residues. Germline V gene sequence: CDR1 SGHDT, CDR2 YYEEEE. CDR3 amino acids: CASTLGIEDEQFF. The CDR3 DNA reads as TGTGCCAGCACCTTGGGGATCGAAGATGAGCAGTTCTTC. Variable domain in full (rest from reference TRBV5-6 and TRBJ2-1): DAGVTQSPTHLIKTRGQQVTLRCSPKSGHDTVSWYQQALGQGPQFIFQYYEEEERQRGNFPDRFSGHQFPNYSSELNVNALLLGDSALYLCASTLGIEDEQFFGPGTRLTVL.

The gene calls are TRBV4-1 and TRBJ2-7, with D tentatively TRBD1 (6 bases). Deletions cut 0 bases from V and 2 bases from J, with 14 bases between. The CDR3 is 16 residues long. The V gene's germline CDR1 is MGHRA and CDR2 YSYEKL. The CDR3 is CASSQEAGQRTYEQYF. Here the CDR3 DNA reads TGCGCCAGCAGCCAAGAAGCCGGACAGCGAACCTACGAGCAGTACTTC.

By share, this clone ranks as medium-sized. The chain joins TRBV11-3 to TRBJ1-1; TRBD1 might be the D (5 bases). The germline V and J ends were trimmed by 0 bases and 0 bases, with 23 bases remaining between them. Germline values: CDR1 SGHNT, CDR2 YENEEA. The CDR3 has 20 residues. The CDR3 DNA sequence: TGTGCCAGCAGCTTAGATGCAGTGGAGGGACTGCGGGGAATGAACACTGAAGCTTTCTTT. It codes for CASSLDAVEGLRGMNTEAFF.

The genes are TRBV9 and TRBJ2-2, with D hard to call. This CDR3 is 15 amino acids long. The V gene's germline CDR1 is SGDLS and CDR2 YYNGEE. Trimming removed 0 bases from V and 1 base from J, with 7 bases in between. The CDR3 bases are TGTGCCAGCAGCGTAGGTCGGCTGAACACCGGGGAGCTGTTTTTT. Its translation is CASSVGRLNTGELFF.

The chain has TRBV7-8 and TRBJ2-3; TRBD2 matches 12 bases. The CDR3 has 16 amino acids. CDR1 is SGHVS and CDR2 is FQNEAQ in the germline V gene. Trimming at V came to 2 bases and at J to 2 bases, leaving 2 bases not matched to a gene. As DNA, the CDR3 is TGTGCCAGCAGCTTACTAGCGGGGGGGTACACAGATACGCAGTATTTT. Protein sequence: CASSLLAGGYTDTQYF. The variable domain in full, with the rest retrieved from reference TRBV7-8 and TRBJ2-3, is GAGVSQSPRYKVAKRGQDVALRCDPISGHVSLFWYQQALGQGPEFLTYFQNEAQLDKSGLPSDRFFAERPEGSVSTLKIQRTQQEDSAVYLCASSLLAGGYTDTQYFGPGTRLTVL.

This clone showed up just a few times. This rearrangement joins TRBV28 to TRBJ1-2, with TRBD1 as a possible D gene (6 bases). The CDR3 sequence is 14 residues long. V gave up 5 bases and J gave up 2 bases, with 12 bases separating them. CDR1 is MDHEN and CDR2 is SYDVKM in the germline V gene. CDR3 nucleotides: TGTGCCAGCAGTGAAACTGGACAGAACTATGGCTACACCTTC. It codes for CASSETGQNYGYTF.

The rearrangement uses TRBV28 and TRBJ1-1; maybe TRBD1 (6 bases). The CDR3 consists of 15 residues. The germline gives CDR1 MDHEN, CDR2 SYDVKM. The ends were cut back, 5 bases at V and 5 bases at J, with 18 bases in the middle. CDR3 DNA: TGTGCCAGCAGTATTCCGGGGGGGGCGAGTACTGAAGCTTTCTTT. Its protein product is CASSIPGGASTEAFF.

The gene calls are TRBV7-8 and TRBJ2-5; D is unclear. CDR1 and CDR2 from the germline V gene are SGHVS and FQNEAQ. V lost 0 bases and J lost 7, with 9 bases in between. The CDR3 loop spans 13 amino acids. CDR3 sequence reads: CASSLAVSGTQYF. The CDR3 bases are TGTGCCAGCAGCTTAGCAGTGTCGGGGACCCAGTACTTC.

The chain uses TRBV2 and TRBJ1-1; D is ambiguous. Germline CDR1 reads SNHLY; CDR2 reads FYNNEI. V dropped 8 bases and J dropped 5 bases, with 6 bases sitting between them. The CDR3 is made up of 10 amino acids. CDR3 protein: CASGVTEAFF. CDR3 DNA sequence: TGTGCCAGCGGAGTGACTGAAGCTTTCTTT.

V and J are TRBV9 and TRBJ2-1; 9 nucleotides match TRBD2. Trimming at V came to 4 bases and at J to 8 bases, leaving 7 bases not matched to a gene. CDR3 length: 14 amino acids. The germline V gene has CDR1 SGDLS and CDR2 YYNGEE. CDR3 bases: TGTGCCAGCAGCATAAGCGGGAGGATCCATGAGCAGTTCTTC. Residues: CASSISGRIHEQFF.

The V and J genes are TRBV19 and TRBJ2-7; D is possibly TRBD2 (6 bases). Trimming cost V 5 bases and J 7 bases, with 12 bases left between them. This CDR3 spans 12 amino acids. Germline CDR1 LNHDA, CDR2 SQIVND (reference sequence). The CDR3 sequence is CASSPLRGEQYF. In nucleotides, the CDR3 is TGTGCCAGTAGTCCTCTCCGGGGGGAGCAGTACTTC.

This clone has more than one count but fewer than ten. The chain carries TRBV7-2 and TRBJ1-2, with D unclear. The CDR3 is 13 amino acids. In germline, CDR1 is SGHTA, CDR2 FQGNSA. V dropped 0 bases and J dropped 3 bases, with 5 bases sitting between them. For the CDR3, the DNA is TGTGCCAGCAGCTTAGCCCGAGACTATGGCTACACCTTC. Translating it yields CASSLARDYGYTF.

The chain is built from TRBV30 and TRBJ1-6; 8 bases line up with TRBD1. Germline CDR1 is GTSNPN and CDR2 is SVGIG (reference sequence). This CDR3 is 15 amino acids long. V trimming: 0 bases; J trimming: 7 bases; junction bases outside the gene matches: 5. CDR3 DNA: TGTGCCTGGAGTGTAGGACAGGGTGAAAATTCACCCCTCCACTTT. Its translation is CAWSVGQGENSPLHF.

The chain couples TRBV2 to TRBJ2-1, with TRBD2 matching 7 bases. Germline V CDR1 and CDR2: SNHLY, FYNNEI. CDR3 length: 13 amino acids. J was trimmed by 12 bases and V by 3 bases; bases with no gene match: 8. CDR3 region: CASSDGRGFGQFF. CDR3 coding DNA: TGTGCCAGCAGTGATGGGAGGGGCTTCGGGCAGTTCTTC.

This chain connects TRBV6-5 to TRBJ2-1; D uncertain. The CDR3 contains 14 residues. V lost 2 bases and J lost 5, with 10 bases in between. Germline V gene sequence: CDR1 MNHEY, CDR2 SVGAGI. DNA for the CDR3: TGTGCCAGCAGTTACCTTGGGCAACACAATGAGCAGTTCTTC. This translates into CASSYLGQHNEQFF.

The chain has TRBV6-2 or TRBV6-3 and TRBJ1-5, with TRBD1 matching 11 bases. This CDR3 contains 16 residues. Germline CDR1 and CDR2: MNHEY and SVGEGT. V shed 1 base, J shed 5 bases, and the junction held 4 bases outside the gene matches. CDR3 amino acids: CASSYYRTGGDQPQHF. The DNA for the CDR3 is TGTGCCAGCAGTTACTATCGGACAGGGGGCGATCAGCCCCAGCATTTT.

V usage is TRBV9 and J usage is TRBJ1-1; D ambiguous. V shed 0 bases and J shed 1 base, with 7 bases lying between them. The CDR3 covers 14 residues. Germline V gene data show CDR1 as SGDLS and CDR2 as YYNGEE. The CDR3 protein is CASSVEIGNTEAFF. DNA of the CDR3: TGTGCCAGCAGCGTAGAGATCGGGAACACTGAAGCTTTCTTT. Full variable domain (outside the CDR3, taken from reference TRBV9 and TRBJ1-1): DSGVTQTPKHLITATGQRVTLRCSPRSGDLSVYWYQQSLDQGLQFLIQYYNGEERAKGNILERFSAQQFPDLHSELNLSSLELGDSALYFCASSVEIGNTEAFFGQGTRLTVV.

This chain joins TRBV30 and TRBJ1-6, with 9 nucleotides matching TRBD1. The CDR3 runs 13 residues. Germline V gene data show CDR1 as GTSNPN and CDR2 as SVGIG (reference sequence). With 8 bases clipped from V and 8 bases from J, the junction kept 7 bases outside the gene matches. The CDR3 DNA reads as TGTGCCGGGGGACAGGGTTTAGATTCACCCCTCCACTTT. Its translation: CAGGQGLDSPLHF.

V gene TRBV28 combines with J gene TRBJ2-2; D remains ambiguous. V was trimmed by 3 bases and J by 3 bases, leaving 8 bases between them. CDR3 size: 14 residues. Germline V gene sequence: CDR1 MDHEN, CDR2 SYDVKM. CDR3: CASSFGGDTGELFF. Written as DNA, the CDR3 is TGTGCCAGCAGTTTTGGTGGGGACACCGGGGAGCTGTTTTTT.

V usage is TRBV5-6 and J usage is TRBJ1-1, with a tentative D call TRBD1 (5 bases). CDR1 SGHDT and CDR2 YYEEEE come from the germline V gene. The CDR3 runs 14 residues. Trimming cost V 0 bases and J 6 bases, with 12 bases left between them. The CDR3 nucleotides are TGTGCCAGCAGCTTGGGTTATGGGGACCCTGAAGCTTTCTTT. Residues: CASSLGYGDPEAFF.

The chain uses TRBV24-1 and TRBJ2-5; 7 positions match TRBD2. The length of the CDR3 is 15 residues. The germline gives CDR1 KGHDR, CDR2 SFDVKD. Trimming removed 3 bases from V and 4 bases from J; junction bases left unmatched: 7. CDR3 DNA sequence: TGTGCCACCAGTGATCCTGGGGGGGGAGGAGAGACCCAGTACTTC. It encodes CATSDPGGGGETQYF.

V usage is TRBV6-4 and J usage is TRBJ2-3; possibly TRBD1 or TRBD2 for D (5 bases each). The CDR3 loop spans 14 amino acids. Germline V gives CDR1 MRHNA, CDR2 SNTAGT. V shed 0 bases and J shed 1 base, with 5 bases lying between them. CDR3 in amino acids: CASSDSGGTDTQYF. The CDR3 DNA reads TGTGCCAGCAGTGACTCGGGGGGCACAGATACGCAGTATTTT.

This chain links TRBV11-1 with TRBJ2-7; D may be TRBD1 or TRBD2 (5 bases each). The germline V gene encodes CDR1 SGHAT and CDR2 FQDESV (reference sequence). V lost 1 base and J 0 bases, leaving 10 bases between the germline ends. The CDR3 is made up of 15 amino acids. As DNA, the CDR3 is TGTGCCAGCAGCTTAGGTCCAGGGAGCTCCTACGAGCAGTACTTC. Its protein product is CASSLGPGSSYEQYF.